The following is a TCR beta chain sequence with its context. Random hexamers were used to reverse transcribe an amount of about 0.45 to 1 ug RNA. TCR beta CDR3 was amplified by immunoSEQ multiplex PCR. This amplification extended across 54 Vbeta and 13 Jbeta segments. TCRdb independently ran MiXCR on the immunoSEQ multiplex PCR reads; one entry per CDR3 protein. The table includes some 300,000 distinct CDR3 sequences, roughly 85% detected once. This record belongs to a study of CD8 T cells in Susac syndrome. Treatment-naive patients with stable or active relapsing-remitting disease were the multiple sclerosis controls. While CD8+ and CD4+ T cells were isolated negatively, TEMRA cells were enriched by FACS. Germline V CDR1 and CDR2: SGHKS, YYEKEE (reference sequence). The CDR3 length is 18 residues. V lost 4 bases to trimming and J lost 0 bases, with 19 bases between them.

V is TRBV5-5 and J is TRBJ1-4; D possibly corresponds to TRBD1 (6 bases). Specimen: CD8+ T cells from PBMCs. The TCR was taken from a human donor with multiple sclerosis. CDR3 protein: CASSVPQGIGATNEKLFF. The CDR3 DNA follows: TGTGCCAGCAGCGTGCCACAGGGAATTGGGGCAACTAATGAAAAACTGTTTTTT.